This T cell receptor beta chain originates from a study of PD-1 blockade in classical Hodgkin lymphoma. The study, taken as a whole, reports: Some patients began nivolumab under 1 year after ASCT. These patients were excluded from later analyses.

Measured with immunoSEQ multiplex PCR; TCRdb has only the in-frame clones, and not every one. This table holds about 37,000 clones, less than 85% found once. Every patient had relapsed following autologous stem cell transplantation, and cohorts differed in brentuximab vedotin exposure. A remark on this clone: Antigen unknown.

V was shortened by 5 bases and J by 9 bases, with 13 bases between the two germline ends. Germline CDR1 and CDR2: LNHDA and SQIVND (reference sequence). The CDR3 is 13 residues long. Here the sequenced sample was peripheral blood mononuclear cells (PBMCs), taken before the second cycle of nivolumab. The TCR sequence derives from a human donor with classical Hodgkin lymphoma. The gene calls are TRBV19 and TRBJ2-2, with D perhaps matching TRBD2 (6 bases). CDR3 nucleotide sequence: TGTGCCAGTAGTCTCCGGGGGTTGCGGGAGCTGTTTTTT. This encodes CASSLRGLRELFF.